This T cell receptor beta chain was identified during a study of cytotoxic CD8 clonotypes in ibrutinib-treated CLL (dated by TCRdb to about 2021). About the full investigation: The cohort had about a dozen relapsed/refractory and approximately 15 treatment-naive patients; 17 to 18 were IGHV unmutated. Partial responses were observed in about 25 patients and complete responses in 2; after a median follow-up of roughly 62 months, remission was maintained in 15 or so patients and progression was observed in approximately twelve. Response samples were taken after a median of about a year on treatment, ranging from about 6 to 40 months. On average, each sample yielded approximately 250,000 productive templates and 85,000 to 95,000 productive rearrangements. Longitudinal samples were obtainable from about 30% of the roughly 90 participants in the trial. Cryopreserved peripheral blood mononuclear cells were obtained before treatment, at response, and at either sustained remission or disease progression. Every remission and progressive disease sample was obtained while ibrutinib was still being received by the patients.

The paper as a whole reports these results and caveats: Baseline clonality was found to be higher than that of age-matched healthy donors and was strongly correlated with circulating CD8+ T-cell counts. Public clonotypes were rare and either contracted or stayed stable during treatment, and the rise in clonality at ibrutinib response reflected the expansion of private clonotypes. Clonality increased at ibrutinib response, stayed stable in sustained remission, and fell back toward baseline at progression. Sampling times were not matched between patients in sustained remission and patients whose disease was progressing, and lymph node repertoires were not examined.

A remark on this clone: This receptor's antigen is unknown. Per-nucleotide qualities are absent, and no much larger clonotype sits a single base away.

The sample's time point label, decoded: progressive disease on ibrutinib. For TCR beta library preparation, roughly 2.2 micrograms of genomic DNA was extracted from cryopreserved PBMCs. Longitudinal blood samples from CLL patients on ibrutinib monotherapy were analyzed using high-throughput TCR beta sequencing. The patients took part in an open-label, single-center phase 2 trial of ibrutinib monotherapy. Each clonotype received, on average, about 10x coverage in deep resolution sequencing performed on a MiSeq, where the target depth lay between 1 in 1 million and 1 in 200,000 T cells. The immunoSEQ hsTCRB Kit was used to generate the TCR beta libraries. In the original analysis: ImmunoSEQ Data Assistant and ImmunoSEQ Analyzer were used for data analysis, and V, D and J genes were assigned according to IMGT definitions. Clonality, which ranges from 0 to 1, was calculated as one minus the normalized Shannon entropy of productive rearrangement frequencies. Public clonotype analysis was restricted to overrepresented clonotypes comprising at least 0.05% of each patient's repertoire. About 13 age-matched healthy donor repertoires from immuneACCESS were used as controls for clonality. TCRdb obtained this table from immuneACCESS and retained in-frame rearrangements with V and J assigned. These tables miss some clones; where compared with another copy, unresolved V genes account for less than half of the shortfall, and the remainder is unexplained. That table is the source of V, J and clone size, and D and trimming were worked out from the DNA. This sample is represented by about 270,000 clones; 76% of them were singletons. About 5% of the sample belongs to the ten largest clones.

Inclusive of the bounding cysteine and phenylalanine, the CDR3 is 15 residues long. The DNA shown is the 45-base CDR3, in frame from base 1. V has 5 bases trimmed and J has 10 bases trimmed; junction bases matching no gene number 8. The germline V gene provides CDR1 SGHTA and CDR2 FQGTGA. Specimen: PBMCs, collected at disease progression, from a patient treated with ibrutinib. This chain joins TRBV7-3 to TRBJ1-6, and TRBD1 matches 10 of the central bases. This clonotype was sampled from a human donor with chronic lymphocytic leukemia. The CDR3 sequence is CASSVTGGYGSPLHF. The DNA reads TGTGCCAGCAGCGTGACAGGGGGCTATGGGTCACCCCTCCACTTT. With the rest looked up from the reference TRBV7-3 and TRBJ1-6 genes rather than sequenced, the full variable domain is GAGVSQTPSNKVTEKGKYVELRCDPISGHTALYWYRQSLGQGPEFLIYFQGTGAADDSGLPNDRFFAVRPEGSVSTLKIQRTERGDSAVYLCASSVTGGYGSPLHFGNGTRLTVT.